This is a list of T cell receptor beta chains from one sample in a study of blood T cell repertoires in COVID-19. Assay used: immunoSEQ multiplex PCR; TCRdb lists only in-frame clones, some missing. The table has 100,000 to 150,000 clones, around 74% seen once; the top ten hold around 6%. What was sequenced was peripheral blood. Source of these receptors: an elderly man with COVID-19, enrolled during active disease. The CDR3 runs from the conserved cysteine through the conserved F or W. The order of the fields is V gene, D gene, clone size, CDR3 length, J gene, CDR3 protein, CDR3 DNA. The D gene is left open where the match is weak. Clone size, where shown, is once, few, many, or a class for clones that have expanded.

v_call: TRBV11-2; d_call: NA; clone_size: once; cdr3_length: 14; j_call: TRBJ2-1; cdr3_aa: CASSLSGSYNEQFF; cdr3_nt: TGTGCCAGCAGCCTTAGCGGCTCCTACAATGAGCAGTTCTTC
v_call: TRBV6-6; d_call: NA; clone_size: few; cdr3_length: 12; j_call: TRBJ2-3; cdr3_aa: CASRGTPPAQYF; cdr3_nt: TGTGCCAGCAGGGGGACTCCCCCCGCGCAGTATTTT
v_call: TRBV15; d_call: NA; clone_size: once; cdr3_length: 15; j_call: TRBJ2-5; cdr3_aa: CATSRDNFPQETQYF; cdr3_nt: TGTGCCACCAGCAGAGACAATTTCCCCCAAGAGACCCAGTACTTC
v_call: TRBV7-2; d_call: NA; clone_size: NA; cdr3_length: 14; j_call: TRBJ1-1; cdr3_aa: CASSWPGRGIEAFF; cdr3_nt: TGTGCCAGCAGCTGGCCCGGGAGGGGGATTGAAGCTTTCTTT
v_call: TRBV5-1; d_call: NA; clone_size: NA; cdr3_length: 15; j_call: TRBJ1-5; cdr3_aa: CASSLAGDTYQPQHF; cdr3_nt: TGCGCCAGCAGCTTGGCCGGTGACACCTATCAGCCCCAGCATTTT
v_call: TRBV6-5; d_call: NA; clone_size: NA; cdr3_length: 16; j_call: TRBJ1-5; cdr3_aa: CASSYSGGRGDQPQHF; cdr3_nt: TGTGCCAGCAGTTACTCGGGCGGGAGGGGGGATCAGCCCCAGCATTTT
v_call: TRBV11-2; d_call: TRBD1; clone_size: NA; cdr3_length: 18; j_call: TRBJ1-3; cdr3_aa: CASSSRGGTGPSGNTIYF; cdr3_nt: TGTGCCAGCAGCTCCCGGGGAGGGACAGGGCCCTCTGGAAACACCATATATTTT
v_call: TRBV5-1; d_call: TRBD2; clone_size: NA; cdr3_length: 16; j_call: TRBJ2-7; cdr3_aa: CASSRDSGRYSYEQYF; cdr3_nt: TGCGCCAGCAGCCGCGATAGCGGGAGGTACTCCTACGAGCAGTACTTC
v_call: TRBV9; d_call: NA; clone_size: NA; cdr3_length: 15; j_call: TRBJ1-3; cdr3_aa: CASSDHRVGGNTIYF; cdr3_nt: TGTGCCAGCAGCGACCACAGGGTTGGTGGAAACACCATATATTTT
v_call: TRBV15; d_call: NA; clone_size: NA; cdr3_length: 13; j_call: TRBJ2-3; cdr3_aa: CATSRGGEDTQYF; cdr3_nt: TGTGCCACCAGCAGAGGGGGGGAGGATACGCAGTATTTT
v_call: TRBV18; d_call: NA; clone_size: NA; cdr3_length: 13; j_call: TRBJ1-2; cdr3_aa: CASSPGEDYGYTF; cdr3_nt: TGTGCCAGCTCACCAGGGGAGGACTATGGCTACACCTTC
v_call: TRBV7-9; d_call: NA; clone_size: few; cdr3_length: 14; j_call: TRBJ1-2; cdr3_aa: CAPTVPKTNYGYTF; cdr3_nt: TGTGCCCCCACAGTACCCAAAACTAACTATGGCTACACCTTC
v_call: TRBV2; d_call: TRBD2; clone_size: NA; cdr3_length: 16; j_call: TRBJ2-1; cdr3_aa: CASKTATSGYNNEQFF; cdr3_nt: TGTGCCAGCAAGACAGCCACTAGCGGGTACAACAATGAGCAGTTCTTC
v_call: TRBV6-5; d_call: NA; clone_size: NA; cdr3_length: 13; j_call: TRBJ1-1; cdr3_aa: CASIRTRGTEAFF; cdr3_nt: TGTGCCAGCATAAGGACTCGGGGCACTGAAGCTTTCTTT
v_call: TRBV9; d_call: NA; clone_size: NA; cdr3_length: 13; j_call: TRBJ2-1; cdr3_aa: CASSVVLSGEQFF; cdr3_nt: TGTGCCAGCAGCGTAGTGTTGAGCGGAGAGCAGTTCTTC
v_call: TRBV19; d_call: TRBD1; clone_size: NA; cdr3_length: 15; j_call: TRBJ1-4; cdr3_aa: CASSIGQGRDEKLFF; cdr3_nt: TGTGCCAGTAGTATCGGACAGGGAAGAGACGAAAAACTGTTTTTT
v_call: TRBV18; d_call: TRBD1; clone_size: NA; cdr3_length: 15; j_call: TRBJ1-3; cdr3_aa: CASSPRQGAENTIYF; cdr3_nt: TGTGCCAGCTCACCCCGACAGGGGGCAGAAAACACCATATATTTT
v_call: TRBV5-1; d_call: TRBD1; clone_size: NA; cdr3_length: 14; j_call: TRBJ2-1; cdr3_aa: CASSSGQRDNEQFF; cdr3_nt: TGCGCCAGCAGCTCGGGACAGAGGGACAATGAGCAGTTCTTC